A selection of T cell receptor beta chains follows, all from one sample in a study of CD8 T cells in ankylosing spondylitis. TCRdb analysed the 5' RACE reads with MiXCR anew, one entry per CDR3 protein. The table shows 150,000 to 250,000 distinct CDR3 sequences, with 13% occurring only once. Sample: blood, either unsorted or a sorted T cell fraction (not recorded which). The receptors were sampled from a male donor with ankylosing spondylitis or in good health (not recorded which). Both conserved end residues are part of each CDR3. Each record gives: clone size, J gene, D gene, V gene, CDR3 DNA, CDR3 protein. The D gene is left open where the match is weak. The size field is filled for only some rows; it gives once, few, many or a size class.

size: .
J: TRBJ2-2
D: TRBD2
V: TRBV3-1
DNA: TGTGCCACCAGCCCCCGACTAGCGGGGTCGAACACCGGGGAACTGTTTTTT
CDR3: CATSPRLAGSNTGELFF

size: .
J: TRBJ2-7
D: .
V: TRBV13
DNA: TGTGCCAGCAGCTTAGCAAACAACGAGCAGTACTTC
CDR3: CASSLANNEQYF

size: few
J: TRBJ2-3
D: .
V: TRBV5-1
DNA: TGCGCCAGCAGCTTGGCCTGGGACCAAGTCACAGATACGCAGTATTTT
CDR3: CASSLAWDQVTDTQYF

size: few
J: TRBJ2-3
D: .
V: TRBV29-1
DNA: TGCAGCGTTGAAGGGCACGGGACAAGCCTAGTGGATACGCAGTATTTT
CDR3: CSVEGHGTSLVDTQYF

size: .
J: TRBJ2-1
D: .
V: TRBV2
DNA: TGTGCCAGCAGTGAAGCGTGGAATGAGCAGTTCTTC
CDR3: CASSEAWNEQFF

size: few
J: TRBJ2-1
D: .
V: TRBV2
DNA: TGTGCCATTATGGACTACAATGAGCAGTTCTTC
CDR3: CAIMDYNEQFF

size: few
J: TRBJ2-3
D: TRBD2
V: TRBV5-1
DNA: TGCGCCAGCAGTTTCGGGACTAGCGGGGGAAAGGAGGTAGATACGCAGTATTTT
CDR3: CASSFGTSGGKEVDTQYF

size: .
J: TRBJ2-3
D: TRBD2
V: TRBV7-9
DNA: TGTGCCAGCAGTTTAGCGGGGTTGTTCACAGATACGCAGTATTTT
CDR3: CASSLAGLFTDTQYF

size: .
J: TRBJ2-7
D: .
V: TRBV4-1
DNA: TGCGCCAGCAGCCAAGCAGGAATCTCCTACGAGCAGTACTTC
CDR3: CASSQAGISYEQYF

size: .
J: TRBJ2-1
D: .
V: TRBV18
DNA: TGTGCCAGCTCACTCCGGAGGACAGACTCCTCCTACAATGAGCAGTTCTTC
CDR3: CASSLRRTDSSYNEQFF

size: .
J: TRBJ1-2
D: .
V: TRBV13
DNA: TGTGCCAGCAGCTTAGTTATCCAGGGGAAGGGCTACACCTTC
CDR3: CASSLVIQGKGYTF

size: few
J: TRBJ1-1
D: .
V: TRBV4-1
DNA: TGCGCCAGCAGCCAAGGAGGAGATTTGGAAGCTTTCTTT
CDR3: CASSQGGDLEAFF

size: .
J: TRBJ1-1
D: .
V: TRBV19
DNA: TGTGCCAGTAGTATCATACGCGACACTGAAGCTTTCTTT
CDR3: CASSIIRDTEAFF

size: many
J: TRBJ2-7
D: .
V: TRBV4-1
DNA: TGCGCCAGCAGCCAAGTCCTTCCCTACGAGCAGTACTTC
CDR3: CASSQVLPYEQYF

size: .
J: TRBJ2-2
D: .
V: TRBV27
DNA: TGTGCCAGCAGTTTGGACGGACTCACCGGGGAGCTGTTTTTT
CDR3: CASSLDGLTGELFF

size: .
J: TRBJ2-1
D: .
V: TRBV19
DNA: TGTGCCAGTAGCCACCGGGACGGCTACAATGAGCAGTTCTTC
CDR3: CASSHRDGYNEQFF

size: .
J: TRBJ2-1
D: TRBD1
V: TRBV6-2/TRBV6-3
DNA: TGTGCCAGCAGCCGACAGGGGCCTGGGTACGACGCGCAGTTCTTC
CDR3: CASSRQGPGYDAQFF

size: many
J: TRBJ1-5
D: .
V: TRBV27
DNA: TGTGCCAGCAGTTTGGGGGGTTCCCTAAATGGGCCCCAGCATTTT
CDR3: CASSLGGSLNGPQHF

size: many
J: TRBJ1-2
D: TRBD1
V: TRBV5-1
DNA: TGCGCCAGCCGGGGGACAGGATATGGCTACACCTTC
CDR3: CASRGTGYGYTF

size: many
J: TRBJ2-7
D: .
V: TRBV5-1
DNA: TGCGCCAGCAGGTCCTCCTCCTACGAGCAGTACTTC
CDR3: CASRSSSYEQYF